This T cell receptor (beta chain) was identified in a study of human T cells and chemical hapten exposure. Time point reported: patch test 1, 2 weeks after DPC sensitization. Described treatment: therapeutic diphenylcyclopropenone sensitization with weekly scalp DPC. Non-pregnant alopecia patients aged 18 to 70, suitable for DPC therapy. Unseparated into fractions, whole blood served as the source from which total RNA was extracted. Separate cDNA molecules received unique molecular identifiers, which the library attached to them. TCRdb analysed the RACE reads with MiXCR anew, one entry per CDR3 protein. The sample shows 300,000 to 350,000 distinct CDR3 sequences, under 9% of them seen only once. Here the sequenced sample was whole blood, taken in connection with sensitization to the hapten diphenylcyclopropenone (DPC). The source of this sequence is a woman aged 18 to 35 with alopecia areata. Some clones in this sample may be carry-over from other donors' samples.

As DNA, the CDR3 is TGCAGCGCCCTTTTGTTAGCGGCCACAGATACGCAGTATTTT. Its translation: CSALLLAATDTQYF. V usage is TRBV29-1 and J usage is TRBJ2-3; D perhaps matches TRBD2 (6 bases). V dropped 7 bases and J dropped 2 bases, with 16 bases sitting between them. Germline CDR1 and CDR2: SQVTM and ANQGSEA. This CDR3 has 14 residues.